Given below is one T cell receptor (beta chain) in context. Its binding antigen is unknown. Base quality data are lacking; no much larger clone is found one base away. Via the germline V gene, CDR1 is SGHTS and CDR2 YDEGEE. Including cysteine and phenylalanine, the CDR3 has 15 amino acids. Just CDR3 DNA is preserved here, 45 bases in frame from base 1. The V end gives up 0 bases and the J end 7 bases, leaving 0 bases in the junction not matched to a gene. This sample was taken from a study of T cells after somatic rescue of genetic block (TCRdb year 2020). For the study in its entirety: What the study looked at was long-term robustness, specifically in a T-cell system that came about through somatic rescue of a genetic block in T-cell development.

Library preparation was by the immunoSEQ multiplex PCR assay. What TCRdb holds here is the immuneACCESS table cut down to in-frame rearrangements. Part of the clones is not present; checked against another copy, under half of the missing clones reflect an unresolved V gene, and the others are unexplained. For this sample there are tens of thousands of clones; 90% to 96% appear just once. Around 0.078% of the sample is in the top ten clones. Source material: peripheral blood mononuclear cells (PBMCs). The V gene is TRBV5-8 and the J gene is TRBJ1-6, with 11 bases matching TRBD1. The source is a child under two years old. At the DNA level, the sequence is TGTGCCAGCAGCTTGGGGACAGGGGGCAATTCACCCCTCCACTTT. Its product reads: CASSLGTGGNSPLHF.